Listed below are T cell receptor beta chains from one sample, sequenced in a study of shared clonotypes between healthy human individuals. This table comes from immunoSEQ multiplex PCR, and its TCRdb copy is limited to in-frame clones, with some not included. The table has fewer than 550,000 clones, roughly 79% seen once. Sequenced: PBMCs. The receptors come from a woman aged 35 to 49 in good health. Some clones in this sample may be carry-over from other donors' samples. The CDR3 runs from the conserved cysteine through the conserved F or W. D genes are given only for firm matches. Size is omitted from some rows. Given values are once, few, many or a class for expanded clones.

.	TRBV30	TRBJ2-2	.	CAWMQENTGELFF	TGTGCCTGGATGCAGGAGAATACCGGGGAGCTGTTTTTT
.	TRBV4-1	TRBJ1-5	.	CASSGQTFSNQPQHF	TGCGCCAGCAGCGGGCAGACCTTTAGCAATCAGCCCCAGCATTTT
.	TRBV13	TRBJ1-1	.	CASSLSAGAEAFF	TGTGCCAGCAGCTTAAGCGCGGGGGCTGAAGCTTTCTTT
.	TRBV25-1	TRBJ1-2	.	CASIRVGGYTF	TGTGCCAGCATTCGGGTGGGTGGCTACACCTTC
TRBD2	TRBV7-3	TRBJ2-2	.	CASSSRGGNTGELFF	TGTGCCAGCAGCTCACGGGGGGGAAACACCGGGGAGCTGTTTTTT
.	TRBV25-1	TRBJ1-1	.	CASSGGGEDGHTEAFF	TGTGCCAGCAGTGGTGGGGGGGAGGATGGGCACACTGAAGCTTTCTTT
.	TRBV5-5	TRBJ2-7	.	CASSPTQWGTYEQYF	TGTGCCAGCAGCCCAACGCAGTGGGGGACCTACGAGCAGTACTTC
.	TRBV6-1	TRBJ1-1	.	CASSRDTEAFF	TGTGCCAGCAGTAGGGACACGGAAGCTTTCTTT
TRBD1	TRBV6-1	TRBJ2-5	.	CASSRDRLETQYF	TGTGCCAGCAGCCGGGACAGGTTGGAGACCCAGTACTTC
TRBD2	TRBV9	TRBJ2-3	.	CASSSPWAGVGTQYF	TGTGCCAGCAGCTCACCTTGGGCGGGAGTGGGTACGCAGTATTTT
.	TRBV19	TRBJ1-1	.	CASSPWRGRNTEAFF	TGTGCCAGTAGTCCGTGGAGGGGCCGAAACACTGAAGCTTTCTTT
.	TRBV21-1	TRBJ2-3	.	CASNKASGSWGTDTQYF	TGTGCCAGCAACAAGGCTAGCGGGAGTTGGGGCACAGATACGCAGTATTTT
TRBD2	TRBV5-1	TRBJ2-3	.	CASSWTSSTDTQYF	TGCGCCAGCAGCTGGACTAGTAGCACAGATACGCAGTATTTT
TRBD1	TRBV11-2	TRBJ1-2	few	CASSLDDRGRGYTF	TGTGCCAGCAGCTTAGATGACAGGGGACGGGGCTACACCTTC
.	TRBV7-8	TRBJ2-1	once	CASSPPGNEQFF	TGTGCCAGCAGCCCCCCGGGCAATGAGCAGTTCTTC
.	TRBV6-1	TRBJ2-7	few	CASNPRVGSYEQYF	TGTGCCAGCAATCCCAGGGTCGGCTCCTACGAGCAGTACTTC
.	TRBV28	TRBJ2-7	.	CASSSPDTYEQYF	TGTGCCAGCAGTTCCCCGGACACGTACGAGCAGTACTTC
.	TRBV2	TRBJ1-1	.	CASSPQGYTEAFF	TGTGCCAGCAGCCCCCAGGGGTACACTGAAGCTTTCTTT
.	TRBV4-3	TRBJ1-2	few	CASSQDRDSYYGYTF	TGCGCCAGCAGCCAAGACCGGGACTCTTACTATGGCTACACCTTC
TRBD2	TRBV4-1	TRBJ2-5	few	CASSQDSSGPSRTQYF	TGCGCCAGCAGCCAAGATTCTAGCGGCCCCTCCAGGACCCAGTACTTC
TRBD2	TRBV27	TRBJ2-1	.	CASSSQGLADGYNEQFF	TGTGCCAGCAGTTCACAGGGACTAGCAGATGGCTACAATGAGCAGTTCTTC
.	TRBV30	TRBJ1-5	few	CAWKGADQPQHF	TGTGCCTGGAAAGGGGCGGATCAGCCCCAGCATTTT
TRBD1	TRBV5-1	TRBJ2-6	few	CASSRTGSGANVLTF	TGCGCCAGCAGCCGGACAGGGTCTGGGGCCAACGTCCTGACTTTC
.	TRBV18	TRBJ2-1	once	CASSAVSDNEQFF	TGTGCCAGCTCAGCCGTCAGTGACAATGAGCAGTTCTTC
.	TRBV2	TRBJ2-5	.	CASSEVGGGGETQYF	TGTGCCAGCAGTGAAGTCGGCGGGGGCGGAGAGACCCAGTACTTC
TRBD1	TRBV19	TRBJ1-1	.	CASRDRGEGMNTEAFF	TGTGCCAGTCGGGACAGGGGCGAGGGAATGAACACTGAAGCTTTCTTT
.	TRBV7-8	TRBJ2-7	.	CASSPSHVSYEQYF	TGTGCCAGCAGCCCCTCACACGTCTCCTACGAGCAGTACTTC
.	TRBV2	TRBJ1-1	.	CASSEPGLGAREAFF	TGTGCCAGCAGTGAACCCGGTCTGGGGGCGAGAGAAGCTTTCTTT
.	TRBV6-6	TRBJ1-5	.	CASRTYSNQPQHF	TGTGCCAGCAGGACGTATAGCAATCAGCCCCAGCATTTT
TRBD2	TRBV7-6	TRBJ2-1	.	CASSLALAGGPGEQFF	TGTGCCAGCAGCTTAGCGCTAGCGGGAGGGCCGGGAGAGCAGTTCTTC
.	TRBV4-2	TRBJ2-7	.	CASSPLAEGGYSYEQYF	TGTGCCAGCAGCCCCCTCGCTGAAGGGGGATACTCCTACGAGCAGTACTTC
TRBD2	TRBV5-4	TRBJ2-5	.	CASSFGVAGGQGETQYF	TGTGCCAGCAGCTTTGGGGTAGCGGGAGGTCAGGGAGAGACCCAGTACTTC
.	TRBV28	TRBJ1-5	.	CASSFGHPGQPQHF	TGTGCCAGCAGTTTCGGGCATCCCGGTCAGCCCCAGCATTTT
TRBD1	TRBV27	TRBJ1-4	.	CASSRPGGNEKLFF	TGTGCCAGCAGCCGGCCAGGGGGCAATGAAAAACTGTTTTTT
.	TRBV5-6	TRBJ2-1	.	CASSLGLSNEQFF	TGTGCCAGCAGCTTAGGACTGAGTAATGAGCAGTTCTTC
TRBD1	TRBV18	TRBJ2-4	few	CASSTGTGNAKNIQYF	TGTGCCAGCTCTACCGGGACAGGGAACGCCAAAAACATTCAGTACTTC
TRBD2	TRBV5-4	TRBJ2-3	.	CASSDGLARSTDTQYF	TGTGCCAGCAGCGACGGACTAGCGCGATCCACAGATACGCAGTATTTT
TRBD1	TRBV6-1	TRBJ1-5	few	CASRGQEYNQPQHF	TGTGCCAGCAGGGGACAGGAGTACAATCAGCCCCAGCATTTT
.	TRBV11-3	TRBJ2-1	once	CASSLEGGAIGEQFF	TGTGCCAGCAGCTTAGAAGGGGGAGCTATCGGTGAGCAGTTCTTC
TRBD1	TRBV11-1	TRBJ1-2	.	CASSLRQGVGYTF	TGTGCCAGCAGCTTGCGACAGGGGGTTGGCTACACCTTC
.	TRBV10-3	TRBJ2-5	.	CAISDSAGEETQYF	TGTGCCATCAGTGACAGCGCAGGGGAAGAGACCCAGTACTTC
.	TRBV15	TRBJ2-5	.	CATSRDGQGGETQYF	TGTGCCACCAGCAGAGATGGCCAAGGAGGAGAGACCCAGTACTTC
TRBD2	TRBV5-1	TRBJ2-1	.	CASSPGLAGGIGNEQFF	TGCGCCAGCAGCCCGGGACTAGCGGGAGGAATTGGGAATGAGCAGTTCTTC
TRBD2	TRBV18	TRBJ2-3	.	CASSPLPGLAGAWDTQYF	TGTGCCAGCTCACCACTTCCCGGACTAGCGGGAGCTTGGGATACGCAGTATTTT
TRBD1	TRBV5-6	TRBJ2-5	.	CASSWGTGQETQYF	TGTGCCAGCAGCTGGGGGACAGGCCAAGAGACCCAGTACTTC
.	TRBV6-5	TRBJ2-1	.	CASSAGHLSYNEQFF	TGTGCCAGCAGTGCAGGGCACCTCTCCTACAATGAGCAGTTCTTC
.	TRBV9	TRBJ2-5	.	CASSVAWTPQETQYF	TGTGCCAGCAGCGTAGCATGGACTCCCCAAGAGACCCAGTACTTC
.	TRBV7-6	TRBJ1-2	.	CASSPGTYYGYTF	TGTGCCAGCAGCCCCGGGACTTACTATGGCTACACCTTC
TRBD1	TRBV6-5	TRBJ2-5	.	CASAGTGLGETQYF	TGTGCCAGCGCCGGGACAGGGTTGGGAGAGACCCAGTACTTC
.	TRBV15	TRBJ2-3	once	CATSTQRADTQYF	TGTGCCACCAGCACGCAAAGGGCAGATACGCAGTATTTT
TRBD1	TRBV5-1	TRBJ2-2	.	CASSLGSRTGTNTGELFF	TGCGCCAGCAGCTTGGGATCCCGGACAGGGACGAACACCGGGGAGCTGTTTTTT
TRBD1	TRBV2	TRBJ1-2	.	CAIPTGQGPYGYTF	TGTGCCATTCCCACGGGACAGGGACCCTACGGCTACACCTTC
TRBD1	TRBV7-2	TRBJ1-1	.	CASSFPSGQANTEAFF	TGTGCCAGCAGCTTTCCTTCAGGACAGGCGAACACTGAAGCTTTCTTT